This T cell receptor beta chain was found in a study of shared T cell receptors in the human thymus (dated by TCRdb to the early 2020s). With regard to the full study: The study examined how self-reactive, shared T-cell receptor alpha chains are generated in the human thymus.

About this clone: The antigen it recognizes is unknown. No clone much larger than this one lies a single base away; base qualities are absent.

For CDR1 and CDR2, the germline V gene (reference sequence) lists MNHEY and SMNVEV. The germline V end is reduced by 5 bases and the J end by 2 bases; junction bases left unmatched: 6. Its CDR3 holds 16 amino acids, cysteine through phenylalanine. The DNA shown is the 48-base CDR3, in frame from base 1. Libraries were prepared through the immunoSEQ multiplex PCR assay. In TCRdb, the immuneACCESS table is reduced to in-frame sequences with V and J assigned. These tables do not hold every clone; where another copy was compared, an unresolved V gene accounts for under half, and the others remain unexplained. In this sample the table shows some 760,000 clones, approximately 85% of which occur a single time. Over 0.008% of the sample goes to the ten largest clones. These data also formed part of another study, on human thymus T cells. As that second paper reports: In Finland, the donors were immunologically healthy infants who were having open corrective cardiac surgery for congenital heart defects. Thymus tissue was collected as surgical resects that were removed during corrective cardiac surgery. Biased V and J gene segment usage appeared to be present in both thymic and peripheral blood repertoires. The related research found that thymic TCR repertoires overlapped highly between unrelated individuals. TCR alpha and beta repertoires from seven to nine infant thymus samples and four related peripheral blood samples were characterized in the study. The infant donors were roughly 7 to 244 days old, and the cohort included several males and two females. Thymocytes were freed from the tissue by mechanical means and kept at -70 degrees C as pellets of roughly 9-30 million cells. A QIAsymphony instrument was used to extract genomic DNA from the frozen cell pellets. The immunoSEQ multiplex PCR assay was used to amplify the TCRB and TCRAD loci from a standardized quantity of quality-controlled genomic DNA. The amplicons covered the V(D)J region and were long enough to include the CDR3 and to identify the V and J genes. The commercial immunoSEQ service was used to sequence amplicons on an Illumina platform. Primer bias and sequencing errors were corrected as previously described, and TCRAD and TCRB were defined on the basis of the IMGT database. Repertoires were analysed with immunoSEQ Analyzer 3.0 and VDJTools, covering basic statistics, V/J segment usage, diversity estimates, rarefaction and pairwise overlap. To estimate diversity, the Chao1, ChaoE, Efron-Thisted, Shannon and inverse Simpson indices were applied, and diversity was also estimated on datasets down-sampled to the smallest sample. For repertoire overlap, CDR3 nucleotide sequence, V gene and J gene had to match strictly, and clustering was done by Jaccard-based multidimensional scaling. On average, thymus samples gave 800,000 or so unique TCRB clonotypes, whereas blood samples gave roughly 84,000.

Recombination connected TRBV27 to TRBJ2-5; a stretch of 12 junction bases matches TRBD2. Sequencing used thymocytes. The TCR was taken from a girl less than two years old with a congenital heart defect. Donor details come from another sample of the same person, matched by shared clones. The DNA sequence is given as TGTGCCAGCAGTCCCCTGACTAGCGGGGGTCAAGAGACCCAGTACTTC. This translates into CASSPLTSGGQETQYF.